This entry concerns a single TCR beta chain. This sample stems from a study of glioma-infiltrating T cells after dendritic cell vaccination. Time point given: after dendritic cell vaccination, including at tumor progression/relapse. Amplification used 60 V beta primers and 13 J beta primers. TCRdb's copy holds only in-frame clones and misses some; the assay was immunoSEQ multiplex PCR. The sample lists roughly 100,000 clones, about 90% seen once, with roughly 2.8% in the top ten. This TCR came from a human donor with glioblastoma. The sample here was blood, taken after dendritic cell vaccination.

As DNA, the CDR3 is TGCGCCAGCAGCTTGGGGCAGGGGGCCATCAATGAGCAGTTCTTC. Translated, it gives CASSLGQGAINEQFF. J is TRBJ2-1 and V is TRBV5-1; TRBD1 matches at 8 bases. This CDR3 contains 15 residues. Germline loops: CDR1 SGHRS, CDR2 YFSETQ. The V segment lost 0 bases and the J segment 6 bases; nucleotides outside the gene matches: 5. Variable domain in full (rest from reference TRBV5-1 and TRBJ2-1): KAGVTQTPRYLIKTRGQQVTLSCSPISGHRSVSWYQQTPGQGLQFLFEYFSETQRNKGNFPGRFSGRQFSNSRSEMNVSTLELGDSALYLCASSLGQGAINEQFFGPGTRLTVL.